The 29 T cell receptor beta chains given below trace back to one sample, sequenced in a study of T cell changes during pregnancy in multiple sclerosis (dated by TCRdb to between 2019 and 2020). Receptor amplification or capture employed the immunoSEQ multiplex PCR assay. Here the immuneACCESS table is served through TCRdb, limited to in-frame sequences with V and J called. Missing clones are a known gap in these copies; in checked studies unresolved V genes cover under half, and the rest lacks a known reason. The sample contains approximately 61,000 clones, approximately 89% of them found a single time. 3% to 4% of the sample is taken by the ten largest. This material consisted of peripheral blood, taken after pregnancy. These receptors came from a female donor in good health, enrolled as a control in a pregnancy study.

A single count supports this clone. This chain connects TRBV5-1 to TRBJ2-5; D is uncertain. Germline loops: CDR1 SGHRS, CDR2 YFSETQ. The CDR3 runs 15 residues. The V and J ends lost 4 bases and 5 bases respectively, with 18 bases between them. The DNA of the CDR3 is TGCGCCAGCAGCCCCCCTCCGGGTCAGAGTGAGACCCAGTACTTC. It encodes CASSPPPGQSETQYF.

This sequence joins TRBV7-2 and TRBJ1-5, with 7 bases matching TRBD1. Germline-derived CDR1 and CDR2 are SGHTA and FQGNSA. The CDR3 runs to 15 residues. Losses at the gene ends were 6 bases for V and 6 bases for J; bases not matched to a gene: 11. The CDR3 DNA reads TGTGCCAGCAGTCTGGGGGAACAGGGGAGTCAGCCCCAGCATTTT. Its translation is CASSLGEQGSQPQHF.

This chain's CDR3 is CASRSPGNQPQHF. CDR3 DNA: TGTGCCAGCAGATCCCCGGGGAATCAGCCCCAGCATTTT. This chain joins TRBV28 and TRBJ1-5; no reliable D call. In germline, CDR1 is MDHEN, CDR2 SYDVKM. V was cut by 6 bases and J by 4 bases, with 10 bases left in between. This CDR3 has 13 amino acids. The entire variable domain, with the rest obtained from reference TRBV28 and TRBJ1-5, is as follows: DVKVTQSSRYLVKRTGEKVFLECVQDMDHENMFWYRQDPGLGLRLIYFSYDVKMKEKGDIPEGYSVSREKKERFSLILESASTNQTSMYLCASRSPGNQPQHFGDGTRLSIL.

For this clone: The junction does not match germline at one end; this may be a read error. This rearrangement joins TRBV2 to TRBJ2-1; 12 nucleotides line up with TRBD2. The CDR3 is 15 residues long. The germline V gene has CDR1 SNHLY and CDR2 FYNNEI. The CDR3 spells CASGDGLAGGHEQFF. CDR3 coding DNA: TGTGCCAGCGGTGACGGGCTAGCGGGGGGGCATGAGCAGTTCTTC.

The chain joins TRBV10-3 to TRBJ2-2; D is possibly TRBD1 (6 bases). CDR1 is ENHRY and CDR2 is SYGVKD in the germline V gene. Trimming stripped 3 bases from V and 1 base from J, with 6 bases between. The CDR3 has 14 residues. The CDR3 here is CAISEQGNTGELFF. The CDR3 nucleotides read TGTGCCATCAGTGAACAGGGGAACACCGGGGAGCTGTTTTTT.

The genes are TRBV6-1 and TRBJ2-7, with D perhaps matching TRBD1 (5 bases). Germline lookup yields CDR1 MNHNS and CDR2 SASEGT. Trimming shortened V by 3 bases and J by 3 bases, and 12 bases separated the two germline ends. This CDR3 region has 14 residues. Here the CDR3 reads CASSETERDYEQYF. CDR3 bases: TGTGCCAGCAGTGAGACAGAGAGAGACTACGAGCAGTACTTC.

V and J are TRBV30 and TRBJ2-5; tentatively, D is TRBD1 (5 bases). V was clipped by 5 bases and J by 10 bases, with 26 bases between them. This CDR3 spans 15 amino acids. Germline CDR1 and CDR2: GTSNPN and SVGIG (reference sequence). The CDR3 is CAWQIGALAPRFQYF. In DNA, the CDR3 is TGTGCCTGGCAGATTGGGGCACTTGCGCCTCGGTTCCAGTACTTC.

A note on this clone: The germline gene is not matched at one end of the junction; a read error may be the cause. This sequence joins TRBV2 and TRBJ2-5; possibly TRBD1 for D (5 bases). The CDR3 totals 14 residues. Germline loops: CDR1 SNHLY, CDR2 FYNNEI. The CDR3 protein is CASTEGARQETQYF. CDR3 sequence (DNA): TGTGCCAGCACTGAAGGGGCCCGCCAAGAGACCCAGTACTTC.

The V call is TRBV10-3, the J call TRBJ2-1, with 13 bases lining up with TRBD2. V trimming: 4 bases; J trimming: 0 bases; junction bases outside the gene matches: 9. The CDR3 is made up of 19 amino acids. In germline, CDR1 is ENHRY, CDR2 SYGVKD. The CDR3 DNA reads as TGTGCCATCAGTGGTGGACTAGCGGGAGTGGGGAGCTCCTACAATGAGCAGTTCTTC. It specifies CAISGGLAGVGSSYNEQFF.

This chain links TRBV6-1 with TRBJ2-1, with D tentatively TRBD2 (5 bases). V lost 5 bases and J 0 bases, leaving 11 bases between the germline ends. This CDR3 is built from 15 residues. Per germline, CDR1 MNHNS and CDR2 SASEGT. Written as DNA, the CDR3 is TGTGCCAGCAGTCCTCTGGCGGGCTCCTACAATGAGCAGTTCTTC. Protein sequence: CASSPLAGSYNEQFF.

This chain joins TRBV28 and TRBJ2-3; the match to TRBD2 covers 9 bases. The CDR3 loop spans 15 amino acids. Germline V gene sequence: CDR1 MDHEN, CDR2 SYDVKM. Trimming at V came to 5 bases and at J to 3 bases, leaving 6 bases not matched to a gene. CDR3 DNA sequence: TGTGCCAGCAGTCAAACTAGCGGGCTTACAGATACGCAGTATTTT. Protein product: CASSQTSGLTDTQYF.

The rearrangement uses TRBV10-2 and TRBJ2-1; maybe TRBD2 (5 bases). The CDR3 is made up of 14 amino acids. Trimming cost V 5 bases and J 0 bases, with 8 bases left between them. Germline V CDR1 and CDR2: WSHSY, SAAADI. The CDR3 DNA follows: TGCGCCAGCAGTTCTGAGGGCTCCTACAATGAGCAGTTCTTC. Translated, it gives CASSSEGSYNEQFF.

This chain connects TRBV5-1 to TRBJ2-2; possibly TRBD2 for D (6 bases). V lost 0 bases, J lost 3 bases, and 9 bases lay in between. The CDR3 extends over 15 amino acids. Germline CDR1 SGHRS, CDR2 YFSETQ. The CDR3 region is CASSLGRGDTGELFF. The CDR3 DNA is TGCGCCAGCAGCTTGGGGCGGGGTGACACCGGGGAGCTGTTTTTT.

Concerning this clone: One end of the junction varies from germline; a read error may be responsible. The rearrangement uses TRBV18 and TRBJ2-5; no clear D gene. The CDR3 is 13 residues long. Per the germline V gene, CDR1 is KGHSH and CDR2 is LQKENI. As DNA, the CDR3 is TGTGCCAGCTCACCTTCAACTCAAGAGAACCAGTACTTC. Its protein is CASSPSTQENQYF.

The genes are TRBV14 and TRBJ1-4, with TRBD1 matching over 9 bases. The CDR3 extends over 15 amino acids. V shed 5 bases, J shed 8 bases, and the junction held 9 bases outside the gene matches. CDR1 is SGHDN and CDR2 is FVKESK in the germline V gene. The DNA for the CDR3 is TGTGCCAGCAGCGCCGCCGGGACAGGGTACGAAAAACTGTTTTTT. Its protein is CASSAAGTGYEKLFF.

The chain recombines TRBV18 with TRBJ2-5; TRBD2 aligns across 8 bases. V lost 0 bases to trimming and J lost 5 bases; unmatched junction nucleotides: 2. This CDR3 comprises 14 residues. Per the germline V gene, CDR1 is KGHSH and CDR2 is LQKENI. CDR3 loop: CASSPPGLGETQYF. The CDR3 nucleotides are TGTGCCAGCTCACCACCGGGACTAGGGGAGACCCAGTACTTC. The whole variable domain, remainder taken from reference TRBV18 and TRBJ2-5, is NAGVMQNPRHLVRRRGQEARLRCSPMKGHSHVYWYRQLPEEGLKFMVYLQKENIIDESGMPKERFSAEFPKEGPSILRIQQVVRGDSAAYFCASSPPGLGETQYFGPGTRLLVL.

For the CDR3, the DNA is TGTGCCAGCTCACGACAGGGCGATCAGCCCCAGCATTTT. This codes for CASSRQGDQPQHF. This sequence joins TRBV18 and TRBJ1-5, with 7 bases fitting TRBD1. The CDR3 has 13 residues. The ends lost 4 bases at V and 5 bases at J; junction bases unmatched: 2. CDR1 and CDR2 from the germline V gene are KGHSH and LQKENI.

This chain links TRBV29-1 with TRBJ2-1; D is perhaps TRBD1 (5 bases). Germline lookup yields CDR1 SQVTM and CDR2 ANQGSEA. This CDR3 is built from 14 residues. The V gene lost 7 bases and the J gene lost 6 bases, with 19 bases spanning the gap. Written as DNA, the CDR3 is TGCAGCGCCTCCCCGTTCAGGGAAACCAATGAGCAGTTCTTC. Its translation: CSASPFRETNEQFF.

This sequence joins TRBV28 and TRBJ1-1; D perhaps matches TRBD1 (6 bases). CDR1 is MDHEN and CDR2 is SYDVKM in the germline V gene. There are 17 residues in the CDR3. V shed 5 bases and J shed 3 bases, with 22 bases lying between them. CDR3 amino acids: CASSLRGKVDWDTEAFF. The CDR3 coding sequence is TGTGCCAGCAGTCTGAGGGGGAAGGTAGATTGGGACACTGAAGCTTTCTTT.

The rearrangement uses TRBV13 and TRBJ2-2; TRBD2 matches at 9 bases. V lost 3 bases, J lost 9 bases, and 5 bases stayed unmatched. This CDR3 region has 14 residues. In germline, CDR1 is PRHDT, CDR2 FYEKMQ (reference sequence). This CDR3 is CASSFLAGYRELFF. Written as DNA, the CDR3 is TGTGCCAGCAGCTTTCTAGCGGGGTACCGGGAGCTGTTTTTT. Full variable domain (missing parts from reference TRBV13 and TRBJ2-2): AAGVIQSPRHLIKEKRETATLKCYPIPRHDTVYWYQQGPGQDPQFLISFYEKMQSDKGSIPDRFSAQQFSDYHSELNMSSLELGDSALYFCASSFLAGYRELFFGEGSRLTVL.

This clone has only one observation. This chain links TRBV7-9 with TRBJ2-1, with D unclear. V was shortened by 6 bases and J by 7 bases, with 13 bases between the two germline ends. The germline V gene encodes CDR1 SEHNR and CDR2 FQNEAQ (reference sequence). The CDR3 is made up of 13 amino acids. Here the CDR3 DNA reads TGTGCCAGCAGTCCCACTCGATGGAATGAGCAGTTCTTC. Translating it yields CASSPTRWNEQFF.

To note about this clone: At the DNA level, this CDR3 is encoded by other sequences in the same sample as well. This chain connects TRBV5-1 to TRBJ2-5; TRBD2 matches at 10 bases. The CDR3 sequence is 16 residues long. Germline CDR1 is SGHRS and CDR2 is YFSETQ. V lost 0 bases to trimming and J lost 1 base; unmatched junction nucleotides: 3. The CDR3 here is CASSLAVAGGQETQYF. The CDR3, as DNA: TGCGCCAGCAGCTTGGCTGTAGCGGGGGGCCAAGAGACCCAGTACTTC.

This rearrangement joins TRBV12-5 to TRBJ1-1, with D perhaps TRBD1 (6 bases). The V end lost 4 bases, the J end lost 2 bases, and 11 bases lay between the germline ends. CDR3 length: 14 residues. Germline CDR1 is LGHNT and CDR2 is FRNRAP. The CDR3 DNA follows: TGTGCTAGTGGTTCGGACAGCTTTAACACTGAAGCTTTCTTT. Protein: CASGSDSFNTEAFF.

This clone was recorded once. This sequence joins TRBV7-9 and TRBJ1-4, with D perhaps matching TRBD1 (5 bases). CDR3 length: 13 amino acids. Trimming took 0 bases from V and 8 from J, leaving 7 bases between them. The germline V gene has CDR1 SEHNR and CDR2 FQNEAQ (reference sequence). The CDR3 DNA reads TGTGCCAGCAGCTTAGCAGGGGCAGAAAAACTGTTTTTT. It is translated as CASSLAGAEKLFF.

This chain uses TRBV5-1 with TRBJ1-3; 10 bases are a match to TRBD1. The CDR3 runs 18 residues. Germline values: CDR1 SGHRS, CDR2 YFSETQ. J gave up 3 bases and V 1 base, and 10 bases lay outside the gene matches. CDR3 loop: CASSLSETGGTGGNTIYF. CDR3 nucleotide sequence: TGCGCCAGCAGCTTGTCCGAGACAGGGGGCACGGGTGGAAACACCATATATTTT.

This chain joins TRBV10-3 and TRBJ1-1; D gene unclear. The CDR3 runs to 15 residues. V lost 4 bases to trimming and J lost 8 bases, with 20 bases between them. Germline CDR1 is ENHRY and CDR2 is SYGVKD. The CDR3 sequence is CAISGTSTGRGEAFF. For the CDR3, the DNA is TGTGCCATCAGTGGTACGAGCACCGGGCGAGGGGAAGCTTTCTTT.

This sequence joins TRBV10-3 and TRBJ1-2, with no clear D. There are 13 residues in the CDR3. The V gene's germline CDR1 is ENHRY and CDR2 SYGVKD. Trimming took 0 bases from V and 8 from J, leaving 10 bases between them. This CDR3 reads CAISESRERGYTF. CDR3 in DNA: TGTGCCATCAGTGAGTCAAGGGAGCGGGGCTACACCTTC.

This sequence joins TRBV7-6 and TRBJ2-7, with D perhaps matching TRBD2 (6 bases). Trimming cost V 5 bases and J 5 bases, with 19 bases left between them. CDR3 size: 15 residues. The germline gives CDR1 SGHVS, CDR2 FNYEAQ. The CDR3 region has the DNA TGTGCCAGCAGCCCGACCGGGAGCGGATGGGACGAGCAGTACTTC. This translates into CASSPTGSGWDEQYF.

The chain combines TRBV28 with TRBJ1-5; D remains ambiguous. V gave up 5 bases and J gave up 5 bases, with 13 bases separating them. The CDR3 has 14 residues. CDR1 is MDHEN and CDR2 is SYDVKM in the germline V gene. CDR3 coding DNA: TGTGCCAGCAGTCCGGTTGTAAGTTATCAGCCCCAGCATTTT. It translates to CASSPVVSYQPQHF.